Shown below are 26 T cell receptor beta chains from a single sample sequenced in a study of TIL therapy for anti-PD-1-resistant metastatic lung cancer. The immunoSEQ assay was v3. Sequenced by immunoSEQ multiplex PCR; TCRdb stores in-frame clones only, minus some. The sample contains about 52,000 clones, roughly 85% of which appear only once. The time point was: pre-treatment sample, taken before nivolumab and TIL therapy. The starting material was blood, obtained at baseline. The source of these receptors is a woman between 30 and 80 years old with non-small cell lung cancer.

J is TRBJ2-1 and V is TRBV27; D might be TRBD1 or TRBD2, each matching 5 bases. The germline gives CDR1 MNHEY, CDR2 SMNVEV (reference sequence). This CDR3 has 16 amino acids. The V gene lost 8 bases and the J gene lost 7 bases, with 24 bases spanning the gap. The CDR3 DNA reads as TGTGCCAGCTGCCACCCGTTCGGGGCCTACAATAATGAGCAGTTCTTC. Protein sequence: CASCHPFGAYNNEQFF.

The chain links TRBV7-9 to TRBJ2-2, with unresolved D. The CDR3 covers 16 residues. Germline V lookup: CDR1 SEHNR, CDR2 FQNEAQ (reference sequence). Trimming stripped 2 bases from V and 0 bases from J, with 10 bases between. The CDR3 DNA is TGTGCCAGCAGCTTATATGGGCAGACGAACACCGGGGAGCTGTTTTTT. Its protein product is CASSLYGQTNTGELFF.

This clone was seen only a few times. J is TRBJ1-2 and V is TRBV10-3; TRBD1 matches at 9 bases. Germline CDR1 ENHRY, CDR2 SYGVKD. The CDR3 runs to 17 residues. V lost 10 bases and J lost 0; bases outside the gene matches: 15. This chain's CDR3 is CATYHETGGVTNYGYTF. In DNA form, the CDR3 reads TGTGCCACCTACCATGAGACAGGGGGTGTTACTAACTATGGCTACACCTTC.

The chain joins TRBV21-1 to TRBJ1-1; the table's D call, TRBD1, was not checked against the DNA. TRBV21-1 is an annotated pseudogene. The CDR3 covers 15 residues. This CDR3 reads CASSKEGRVDIGAFF. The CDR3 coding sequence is TGTGCCAGCAGCAAAGAGGGCAGGGTGGACATCGGAGCTTTCTTT.

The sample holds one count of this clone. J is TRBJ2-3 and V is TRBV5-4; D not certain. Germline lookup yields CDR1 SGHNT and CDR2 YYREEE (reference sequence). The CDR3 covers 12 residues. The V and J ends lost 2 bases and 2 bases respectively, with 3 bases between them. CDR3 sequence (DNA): TGTGCCAGCAGCTTATACACAGATACGCAGTATTTT. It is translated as CASSLYTDTQYF.

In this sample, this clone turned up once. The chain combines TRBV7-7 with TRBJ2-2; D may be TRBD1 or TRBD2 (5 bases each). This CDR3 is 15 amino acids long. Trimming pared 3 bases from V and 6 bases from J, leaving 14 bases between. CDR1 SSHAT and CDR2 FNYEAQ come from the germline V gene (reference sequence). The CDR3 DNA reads TGTGCCAGCAGCTTGGGGGTTGGGAGTCCCGGGGAGCTGTTTTTT. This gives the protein CASSLGVGSPGELFF.

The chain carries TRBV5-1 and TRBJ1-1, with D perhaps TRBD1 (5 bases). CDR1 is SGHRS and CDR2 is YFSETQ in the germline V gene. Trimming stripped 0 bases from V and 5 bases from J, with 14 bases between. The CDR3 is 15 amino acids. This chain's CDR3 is CASSLVAGLGTEAFF. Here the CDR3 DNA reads TGCGCCAGCAGCTTGGTAGCAGGGCTCGGAACTGAAGCTTTCTTT.

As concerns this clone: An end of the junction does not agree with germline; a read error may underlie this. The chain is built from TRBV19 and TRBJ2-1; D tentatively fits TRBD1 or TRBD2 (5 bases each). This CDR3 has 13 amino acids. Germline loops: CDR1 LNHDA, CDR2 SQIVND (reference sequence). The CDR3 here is CASSIVGANGQFF. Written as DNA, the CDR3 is TGTGCCAGTAGTATAGTCGGGGCAAATGGGCAGTTCTTC.

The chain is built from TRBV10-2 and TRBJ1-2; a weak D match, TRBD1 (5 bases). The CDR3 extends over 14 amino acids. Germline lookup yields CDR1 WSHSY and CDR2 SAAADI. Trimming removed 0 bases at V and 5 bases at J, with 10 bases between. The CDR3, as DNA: TGCGCCAGCAGTGAGTCTCAACAGGCTTATGGCTACACCTTC. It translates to CASSESQQAYGYTF.

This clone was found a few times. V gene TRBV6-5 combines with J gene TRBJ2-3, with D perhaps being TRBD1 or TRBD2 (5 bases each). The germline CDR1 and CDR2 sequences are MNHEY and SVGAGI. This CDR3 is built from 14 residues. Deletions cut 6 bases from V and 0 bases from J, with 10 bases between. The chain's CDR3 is CASRRDGSTDTQYF. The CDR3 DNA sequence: TGTGCCAGCAGGAGGGACGGTAGCACAGATACGCAGTATTTT.

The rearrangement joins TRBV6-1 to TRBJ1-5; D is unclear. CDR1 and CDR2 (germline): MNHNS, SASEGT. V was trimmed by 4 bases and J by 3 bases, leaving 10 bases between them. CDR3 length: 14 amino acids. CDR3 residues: CASSVAHLNQPQHF. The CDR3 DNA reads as TGTGCCAGCAGTGTAGCTCACCTCAATCAGCCCCAGCATTTT.

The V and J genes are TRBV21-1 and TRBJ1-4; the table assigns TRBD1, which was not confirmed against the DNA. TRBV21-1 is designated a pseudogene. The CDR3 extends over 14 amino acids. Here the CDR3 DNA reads TGTGCCAGCAGACTACAGGTATGTAATGAAAAACTGTTTTTT. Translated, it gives CASRLQVCNEKLFF.

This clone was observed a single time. Here the CDR3 reads CASSLGPSGLNEQFF. Written as DNA, the CDR3 is TGTGCCAGCAGCTTAGGACCTAGCGGTCTCAATGAGCAGTTCTTC. The chain has TRBV7-7 and TRBJ2-1; 7 bases align to TRBD2. V gave up 1 base and J gave up 6 bases; unmatched junction bases: 6. Germline CDR1 SSHAT, CDR2 FNYEAQ (reference sequence). The CDR3 contains 15 residues. Full variable domain (outside the CDR3, taken from reference TRBV7-7 and TRBJ2-1): GAGVSQSPRYKVTKRGQDVTLRCDPISSHATLYWYQQALGQGPEFLTYFNYEAQPDKSGLPSDRFSAERPEGSISTLTIQRTEQRDSAMYRCASSLGPSGLNEQFFGPGTRLTVL.

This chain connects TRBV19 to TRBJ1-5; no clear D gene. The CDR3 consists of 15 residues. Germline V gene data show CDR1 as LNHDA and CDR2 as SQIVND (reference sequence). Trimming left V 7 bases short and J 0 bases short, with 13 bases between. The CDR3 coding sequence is TGTGCCAGTAAACCTTTTATCCATAGCAATCAGCCCCAGCATTTT. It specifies CASKPFIHSNQPQHF.

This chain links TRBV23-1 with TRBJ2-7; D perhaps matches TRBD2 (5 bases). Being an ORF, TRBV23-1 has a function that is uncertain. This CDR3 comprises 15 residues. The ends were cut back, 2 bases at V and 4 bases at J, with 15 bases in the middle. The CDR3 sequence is CASSQTERFEYEQYF. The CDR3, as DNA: TGCGCCAGCAGTCAAACGGAGCGGTTCGAGTACGAGCAGTACTTC.

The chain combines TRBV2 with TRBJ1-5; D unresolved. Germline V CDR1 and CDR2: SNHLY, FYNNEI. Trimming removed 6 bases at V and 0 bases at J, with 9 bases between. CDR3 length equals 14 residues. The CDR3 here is CASSEGNSNQPQHF. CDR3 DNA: TGTGCCAGCAGCGAGGGAAATAGCAATCAGCCCCAGCATTTT.

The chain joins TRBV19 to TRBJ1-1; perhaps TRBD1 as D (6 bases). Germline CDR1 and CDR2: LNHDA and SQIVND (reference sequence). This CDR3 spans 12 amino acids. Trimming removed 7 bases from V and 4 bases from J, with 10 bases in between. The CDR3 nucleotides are TGTGCCAGTACCCCGGACAGCACTGAAGCTTTCTTT. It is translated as CASTPDSTEAFF.

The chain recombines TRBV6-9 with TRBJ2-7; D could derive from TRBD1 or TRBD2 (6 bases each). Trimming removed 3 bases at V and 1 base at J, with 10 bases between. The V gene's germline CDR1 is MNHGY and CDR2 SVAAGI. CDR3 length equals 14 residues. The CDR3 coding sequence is TGTGCCAGCAGTTACGGGGGCATATCCTACGAGCAGTACTTC. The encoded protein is CASSYGGISYEQYF.

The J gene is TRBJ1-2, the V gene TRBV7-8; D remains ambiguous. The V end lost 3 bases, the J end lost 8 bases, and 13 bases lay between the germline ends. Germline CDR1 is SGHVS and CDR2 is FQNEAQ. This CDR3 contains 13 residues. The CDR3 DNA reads TGTGCCAGCAGCTTCCCTTCTATGCGAGGCTACACCTTC. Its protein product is CASSFPSMRGYTF.

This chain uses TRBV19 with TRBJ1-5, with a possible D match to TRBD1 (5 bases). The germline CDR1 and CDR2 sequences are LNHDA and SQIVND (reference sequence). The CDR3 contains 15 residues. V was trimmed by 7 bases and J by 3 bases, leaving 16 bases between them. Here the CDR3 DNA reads TGTGCCAGTACCCTTTATAGGGGATCCAATCAGCCCCAGCATTTT. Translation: CASTLYRGSNQPQHF.

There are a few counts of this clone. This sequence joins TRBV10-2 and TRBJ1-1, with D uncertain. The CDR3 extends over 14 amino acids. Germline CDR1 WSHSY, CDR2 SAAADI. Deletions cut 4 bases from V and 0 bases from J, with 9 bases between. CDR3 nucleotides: TGCGCCAGCAGTGCAGTCCGACTGAACACTGAAGCTTTCTTT. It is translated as CASSAVRLNTEAFF.

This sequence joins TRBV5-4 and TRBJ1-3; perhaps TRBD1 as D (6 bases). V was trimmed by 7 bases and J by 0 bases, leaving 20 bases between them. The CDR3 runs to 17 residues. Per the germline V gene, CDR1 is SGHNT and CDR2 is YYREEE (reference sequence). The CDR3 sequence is CASSARGKPGSGNTIYF. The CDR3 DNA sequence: TGTGCCAGCTCAGCAAGGGGGAAACCTGGCTCTGGAAACACCATATATTTT.

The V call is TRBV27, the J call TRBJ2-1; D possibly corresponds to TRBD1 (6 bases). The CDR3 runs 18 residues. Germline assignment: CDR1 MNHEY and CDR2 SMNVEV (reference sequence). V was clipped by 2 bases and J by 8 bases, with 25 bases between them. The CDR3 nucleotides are TGTGCCAGCAGTTTACAACAGGGTGGCCATTGGGACAAGGATGAGCAGTTCTTC. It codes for CASSLQQGGHWDKDEQFF.

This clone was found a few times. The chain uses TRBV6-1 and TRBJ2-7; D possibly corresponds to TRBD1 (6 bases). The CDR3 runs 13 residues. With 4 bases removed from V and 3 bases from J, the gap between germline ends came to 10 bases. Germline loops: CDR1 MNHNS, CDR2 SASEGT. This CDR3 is CASSGDRLYEQYF. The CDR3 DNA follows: TGTGCCAGCAGTGGAGACAGGCTCTACGAGCAGTACTTC.

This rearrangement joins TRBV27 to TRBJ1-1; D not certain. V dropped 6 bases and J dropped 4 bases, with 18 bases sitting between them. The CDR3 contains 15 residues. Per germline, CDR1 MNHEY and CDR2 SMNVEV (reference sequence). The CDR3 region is CASRPFGPLGTEAFF. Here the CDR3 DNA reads TGTGCCAGCAGACCATTCGGACCCCTGGGCACTGAAGCTTTCTTT.

CDR3 sequence: CASSYTEGYQPQHF. The CDR3 coding sequence is TGTGCCAGCAGTTATACCGAGGGCTATCAGCCCCAGCATTTT. The chain recombines TRBV6-6 with TRBJ1-5; the D is unclear. V was trimmed by 3 bases and J by 5 bases, leaving 11 bases between them. In germline, CDR1 is MNHNY, CDR2 SVGAGI (reference sequence). CDR3 length equals 14 residues.